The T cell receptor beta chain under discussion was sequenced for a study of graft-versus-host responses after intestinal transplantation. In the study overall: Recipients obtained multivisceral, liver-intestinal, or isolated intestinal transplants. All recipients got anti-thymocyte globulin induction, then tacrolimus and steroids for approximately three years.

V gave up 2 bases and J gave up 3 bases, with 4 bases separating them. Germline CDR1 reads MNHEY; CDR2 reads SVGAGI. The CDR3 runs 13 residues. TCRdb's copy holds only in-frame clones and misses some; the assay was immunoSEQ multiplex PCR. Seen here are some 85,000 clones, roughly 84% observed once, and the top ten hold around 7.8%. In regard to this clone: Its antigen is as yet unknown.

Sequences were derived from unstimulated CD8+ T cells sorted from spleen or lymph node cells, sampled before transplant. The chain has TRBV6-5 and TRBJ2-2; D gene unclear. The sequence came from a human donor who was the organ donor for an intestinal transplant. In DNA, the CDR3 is TGTGCCAGCAGTTACATTCACACCGGGGAGCTGTTTTTT. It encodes CASSYIHTGELFF.